These T cell receptor beta chains were read from a single sample in a study of blood T cell repertoires in COVID-19. TCRdb keeps only in-frame clones here, not all; method: immunoSEQ multiplex PCR. This sample has around 63,000 clones; 81% occur once, and the top ten carry 25% to 35%. Input material: peripheral blood. The receptor source for this set is a woman at least 80 years old with active or convalescent COVID-19. Each CDR3 is given with its conserved first and last residue. The D gene is left open where the match is weak. The listing skips clone size in some rows; elsewhere it reads once, few, many or a size class.

d_gene: TRBD2; abundance: NA; j_gene: TRBJ2-1; v_gene: TRBV7-2; CDR3aa: CASSLGLAGGMVSYNEQFF; CDR3nt: TGTGCCAGCAGCTTGGGACTAGCGGGGGGAATGGTTTCCTACAATGAGCAGTTCTTC
d_gene: TRBD2; abundance: NA; j_gene: TRBJ2-3; v_gene: TRBV18; CDR3aa: CASSPKTSGGTDTQYF; CDR3nt: TGTGCCAGCTCACCAAAAACTAGCGGGGGGACAGATACGCAGTATTTT
d_gene: NA; abundance: NA; j_gene: TRBJ1-1; v_gene: TRBV18; CDR3aa: CASSPDSTEAFF; CDR3nt: TGTGCCAGCTCACCAGACTCGACTGAAGCTTTCTTT
d_gene: NA; abundance: NA; j_gene: TRBJ1-6; v_gene: TRBV4-1; CDR3aa: CASSQELGVNSPLHF; CDR3nt: TGCGCCAGCAGCCAAGAGCTGGGAGTTAATTCACCCCTCCACTTT
d_gene: NA; abundance: NA; j_gene: TRBJ2-2; v_gene: TRBV9; CDR3aa: CASSPPGTGELFF; CDR3nt: TGTGCCAGCAGCCCCCCGGGCACCGGGGAGCTGTTTTTT
d_gene: NA; abundance: NA; j_gene: TRBJ2-5; v_gene: TRBV6-4; CDR3aa: CASSDLASRGNSGETQYF; CDR3nt: TGTGCCAGCAGTGACTTAGCATCCAGGGGCAATTCCGGAGAGACCCAGTACTTC
d_gene: TRBD2; abundance: once; j_gene: TRBJ2-5; v_gene: TRBV11-2; CDR3aa: CASSLDWEGETQYF; CDR3nt: TGTGCCAGCAGCTTAGATTGGGAGGGAGAGACCCAGTACTTC
d_gene: NA; abundance: once; j_gene: TRBJ1-2; v_gene: TRBV7-7; CDR3aa: CASSLAAFWYGYTF; CDR3nt: TGTGCTAGCAGCTTAGCAGCATTCTGGTATGGCTACACCTTC
d_gene: NA; abundance: NA; j_gene: TRBJ2-3; v_gene: TRBV18; CDR3aa: CASSPSGADTQYF; CDR3nt: TGTGCCAGCTCACCAAGCGGTGCAGATACGCAGTATTTT
d_gene: TRBD2; abundance: NA; j_gene: TRBJ2-5; v_gene: TRBV19; CDR3aa: CATDLAGGNQETQYF; CDR3nt: TGTGCCACCGACCTAGCGGGGGGGAACCAAGAGACCCAGTACTTC
d_gene: TRBD1; abundance: NA; j_gene: TRBJ1-2; v_gene: TRBV7-2; CDR3aa: CASSQQGANNYGYTF; CDR3nt: TGTGCCAGCAGCCAACAGGGGGCAAATAACTATGGCTACACCTTC
d_gene: TRBD2; abundance: NA; j_gene: TRBJ2-7; v_gene: TRBV27; CDR3aa: CASSLRGDAYEQYF; CDR3nt: TGTGCCAGCAGTTTACGGGGGGATGCCTACGAGCAGTACTTC
d_gene: NA; abundance: NA; j_gene: TRBJ1-4; v_gene: TRBV7-9; CDR3aa: CASSLGQANEKLFF; CDR3nt: TGTGCCAGCAGCTTGGGACAAGCAAATGAAAAACTGTTTTTT
d_gene: TRBD2; abundance: once; j_gene: TRBJ2-2; v_gene: TRBV5-1; CDR3aa: CASSKIAGDTGELFF; CDR3nt: TGCGCCAGCAGCAAAATAGCGGGGGACACCGGGGAGCTGTTTTTT